Listed here are 22 T cell receptor beta chains from one sample, sequenced in a study of blood T cell repertoires in COVID-19. Libraries were prepared by immunoSEQ multiplex PCR; TCRdb keeps only in-frame clonotypes and omits some of them. The sample yields about 230,000 clones, about nine tenths seen once. Source material: PBMCs or T cells enriched from blood (not recorded which). Receptor source: a middle-aged woman with acute COVID-19.

The table lists this clone with a count of one. CDR3 in amino acids: CASNSGREGQPQHF. The CDR3 DNA is TGTGCCAGCAATAGCGGCAGGGAGGGTCAGCCCCAGCATTTT. V and J are TRBV7-2 and TRBJ1-5, with D maybe TRBD1 (5 bases). Germline values: CDR1 SGHTA, CDR2 FQGNSA. V was clipped by 7 bases and J by 6 bases, with 16 bases between them. This CDR3 spans 14 amino acids.

The chain recombines TRBV19 with TRBJ2-2; D gene ambiguous. This CDR3 is built from 15 residues. Trimming removed 7 bases from V and 4 bases from J, with 16 bases in between. Germline V gene sequence: CDR1 LNHDA, CDR2 SQIVND (reference sequence). CDR3 amino acids: CASTDTRQFTGELFF. Here the CDR3 DNA reads TGTGCCAGTACCGATACGAGGCAGTTCACCGGGGAGCTGTTTTTT. Full variable domain (remainder filled in from reference TRBV19 and TRBJ2-2): DGGITQSPKYLFRKEGQNVTLSCEQNLNHDAMYWYRQDPGQGLRLIYYSQIVNDFQKGDIAEGYSVSREKKESFPLTVTSAQKNPTAFYLCASTDTRQFTGELFFGEGSRLTVL.

Written as DNA, the CDR3 is TGTGCCAGTAGTATAGAACAGGGGGCACCCCGGGCGGCAACTAATGAAAAACTGTTTTTT. Encoded protein: CASSIEQGAPRAATNEKLFF. The chain uses TRBV19 and TRBJ1-4; 9 nucleotides align to TRBD1. From germline, CDR1 is LNHDA and CDR2 SQIVND (reference sequence). With V trimmed by 0 bases and J by 0 bases, 11 bases remained unmatched. This CDR3 has 20 amino acids.

The chain employs TRBV11-2 and TRBJ1-2, with a weak D call TRBD1 (5 bases). The CDR3 length is 17 residues. Trimming removed 2 bases at V and 0 bases at J, with 16 bases between. From germline, CDR1 is SGHAT and CDR2 FQNNGV. The CDR3 is CASSLMARAPSNYGYTF. The CDR3 DNA reads TGTGCCAGCAGCTTAATGGCCAGGGCCCCATCTAACTATGGCTACACCTTC.

The V gene is TRBV30, the J gene TRBJ1-2; perhaps TRBD1 as D (5 bases). The CDR3 has 16 amino acids. Germline V gives CDR1 GTSNPN, CDR2 SVGIG (reference sequence). Trimming cost V 0 bases and J 2 bases, with 16 bases left between them. The CDR3 DNA sequence: TGTGCCTGGAGTGTACGGTCAGGGCTGTCCAACTATGGCTACACCTTC. This gives the protein CAWSVRSGLSNYGYTF.

The gene calls are TRBV5-1 and TRBJ1-2, with 9 bases lining up with TRBD1. This CDR3 comprises 16 residues. V lost 0 bases to trimming and J lost 0 bases; unmatched junction nucleotides: 3. Germline CDR1 SGHRS, CDR2 YFSETQ. The CDR3 nucleotides read TGCGCCAGCAGCTTGGGACAGGGGGTAACTAACTATGGCTACACCTTC. The encoded protein is CASSLGQGVTNYGYTF.

The table lists this clone with a few counts. The chain has TRBV11-2 and TRBJ1-1, with 10 nucleotides matching TRBD1. Germline CDR1 reads SGHAT; CDR2 reads FQNNGV. V dropped 2 bases and J dropped 8; count of bases not matched to a gene: 8. CDR3 length: 15 amino acids. The CDR3 region is CASSLWGTGDLEAFF. CDR3 sequence (DNA): TGTGCCAGCAGCTTATGGGGGACAGGGGATTTGGAAGCTTTCTTT.

This chain uses TRBV5-1 with TRBJ2-7, with 11 bases lining up with TRBD2. The junction had 6 bases not matched to a gene; V was cut back by 0 bases and J by 1 base. The CDR3 contains 17 residues. The germline gives CDR1 SGHRS, CDR2 YFSETQ. DNA of the CDR3: TGCGCCAGCAGCTTGGATACGGGACTAGCGGTATCCTACGAGCAGTACTTC. Amino acid sequence: CASSLDTGLAVSYEQYF.

The chain is built from TRBV5-1 and TRBJ2-3, with D hard to call. The CDR3 consists of 13 residues. Trimming pared 0 bases from V and 8 bases from J, leaving 10 bases between. Germline V gene lookup returns CDR1 SGHRS and CDR2 YFSETQ. The CDR3 loop reads CASSLDATGTQYF. The CDR3, as DNA: TGCGCCAGCAGCTTGGATGCGACTGGTACGCAGTATTTT.

J is TRBJ2-5 and V is TRBV27; TRBD1 might be the D (6 bases). The V end was cut by 3 bases, the J end by 3 bases, with 14 bases between. The length of the CDR3 is 15 residues. CDR1 is MNHEY, CDR2 SMNVEV, per germline (reference sequence). In DNA, the CDR3 is TGTGCCAGCAGTTTGAGTTTACAGGGTAAAGAGACCCAGTACTTC. Translation gives CASSLSLQGKETQYF.

The chain links TRBV30 to TRBJ1-2; perhaps TRBD1 as D (6 bases). There are 13 residues in the CDR3. Germline lookup yields CDR1 GTSNPN and CDR2 SVGIG (reference sequence). The V and J ends lost 0 bases and 6 bases respectively, with 11 bases between them. The CDR3: CAWSVKGVNGYTF. CDR3 nucleotide sequence: TGTGCCTGGAGTGTAAAGGGGGTGAATGGCTACACCTTC.

The chain links TRBV9 to TRBJ2-3; 8 nucleotides agree with TRBD1. The CDR3 consists of 16 residues. The junction had 11 bases not matched to a gene; V was cut back by 3 bases and J by 5 bases. Germline V lookup: CDR1 SGDLS, CDR2 YYNGEE. The CDR3 protein is CASSAQGAGLGDTQYF. CDR3 nucleotides: TGTGCCAGCAGCGCCCAGGGGGCAGGGCTCGGAGATACGCAGTATTTT.

The chain combines TRBV29-1 with TRBJ2-1; weak D call: TRBD1 (5 bases). The V and J ends lost 4 bases and 9 bases respectively, with 10 bases between them. CDR3 length: 11 residues. Per the germline V gene, CDR1 is SQVTM and CDR2 is ANQGSEA. The CDR3 DNA follows: TGCAGCGTTGGACAGTGGCCTGAGCAGTTCTTC. Encoded protein: CSVGQWPEQFF.

The genes are TRBV30 and TRBJ2-3, with a possible D match to TRBD2 (7 bases). The CDR3 consists of 16 residues. Germline CDR1 is GTSNPN and CDR2 is SVGIG (reference sequence). Deletions cut 0 bases from V and 2 bases from J, with 15 bases between. The DNA for the CDR3 is TGTGCCTGGAGTGTTTTTGTGCGGGGGCTCACAGATACGCAGTATTTT. Its translation is CAWSVFVRGLTDTQYF.

The chain is built from TRBV2 and TRBJ2-5; TRBD1 agrees at 8 bases. Germline CDR1 and CDR2: SNHLY and FYNNEI. The CDR3 spans 14 residues. The V gene end was trimmed by 7 bases and the J gene end by 5 bases; junction bases not matched to a gene: 9. CDR3 amino acids: CASIRGTGWETQYF. CDR3 DNA: TGTGCCAGCATCAGGGGGACAGGCTGGGAGACCCAGTACTTC.

The rearrangement joins TRBV19 to TRBJ1-6; 7 nucleotides line up with TRBD1. The CDR3 has 15 amino acids. Germline-derived CDR1 and CDR2 are LNHDA and SQIVND (reference sequence). V lost 3 bases, J lost 7 bases, and 6 bases stayed unmatched. In nucleotides, the CDR3 is TGTGCCAGTAGTATTATCGGGGACAGAAATTCACCCCTCCACTTT. Its translation is CASSIIGDRNSPLHF.

The chain has TRBV5-6 and TRBJ1-1; D perhaps matches TRBD1 (6 bases). Germline lookup yields CDR1 SGHDT and CDR2 YYEEEE. Trimming took 2 bases from V and 1 from J, leaving 9 bases between them. The length of the CDR3 is 14 residues. The CDR3 DNA sequence: TGTGCCAGCAGCTTCGGGACAAGGAACACTGAAGCTTTCTTT. Its protein is CASSFGTRNTEAFF.

The V call is TRBV7-2, the J call TRBJ2-3, with TRBD1 matching 8 bases. This CDR3 has 14 amino acids. CDR1 is SGHTA and CDR2 is FQGNSA in the germline V gene. Losses at the gene ends were 3 bases for V and 6 bases for J; bases not matched to a gene: 5. CDR3 nucleotides: TGTGCCAGCAGCTTCCAGGGGGCTATTGATACGCAGTATTTT. Translation: CASSFQGAIDTQYF.

V is TRBV11-3 and J is TRBJ2-1; TRBD1 agrees at 11 bases. Germline values: CDR1 SGHNT, CDR2 YENEEA. The CDR3 has 15 residues. Unmatched junction bases numbered 6, after V lost 3 bases and J lost 8 bases. The CDR3 sequence is CASSLRTGGTDEQFF. The CDR3 DNA is TGTGCCAGCAGCTTGAGGACAGGGGGCACCGATGAGCAGTTCTTC.

This chain uses TRBV7-2 with TRBJ1-5, with a tentative D call TRBD1 (6 bases). Germline V gene lookup returns CDR1 SGHTA and CDR2 FQGNSA. The CDR3 has 14 residues. The V end lost 3 bases, the J end lost 7 bases, and 13 bases lay between the germline ends. In DNA, the CDR3 is TGTGCCAGCAGCTTTACAGGGTCGGGGCAGCCCCAGCATTTT. This translates into CASSFTGSGQPQHF.

This chain joins TRBV11-3 and TRBJ2-3; 11 bases are a match to TRBD2. This CDR3 is built from 13 residues. CDR1 and CDR2 from the germline V gene are SGHNT and YENEEA. The ends lost 6 bases at V and 4 bases at J; junction bases unmatched: 0. The DNA for the CDR3 is TGTGCCAGCAGACTAGCGGGAGCAGATACGCAGTATTTT. Its translation: CASRLAGADTQYF.

The chain combines TRBV29-1 with TRBJ1-2; a weak D match, TRBD1 (6 bases). The CDR3 spans 12 residues. V dropped 8 bases and J dropped 4 bases, with 14 bases sitting between them. Germline V gene data show CDR1 as SQVTM and CDR2 as ANQGSEA. Written as DNA, the CDR3 is TGCAGCACCCGGGCAGGGGTCTATGGCTACACCTTC. Its translation is CSTRAGVYGYTF.